Listed here is a single TCR beta chain. This clonotype appeared many times. What antigen it recognizes has not been identified. Per-base quality was not reported, and no clone a single base away is much larger than it. TCR beta CDR3 regions were amplified from RNA transcripts. For the first round of RT-PCR on the TCR CDR3, the HTBI primer set was used together with the Qiagen OneStep RT-PCR kit. Libraries were constructed in a second round of multiplex PCR, after which size selection and purification were carried out. Paired-end sequencing of the libraries was performed with 100 bp reads on an Illumina HiSeq2000. Per the original workflow: SOAPnuke was used to process the raw data, with reads discarded if the reads contained adapters or uncalled bases, had a mean Phred below 15, or lacked an exact constant-primer or identifier match. COPE v1.2.5 was used to merge the high-quality paired reads, and each unique nucleotide sequence was defined as a clonotype. MiTCR v1.1 was used to align clonotypes to the IMGT TRBV, TRBD and TRBJ reference segments. Only V-J combinations with frequency above 0.0001, covering about 99% of repertoires, were analysed. A TCS score was defined as the ratio between F50 (clonal expansion) and ExV (chaos), using BLOSUM62-based TCRdist between CDR3 peptides within each V-J. Welch's t-statistics and random forest reduced around 520 V-J features to 13, which were used in a naive Bayes classifier (R e1071). The public reads were reanalyzed by TCRdb: fastp trimming at Q25, MiXCR alignment, in-frame beta chains only. Rows matching on CDR3 protein sequence are summarized as one entry with the most common DNA and genes. The authors' filters were not applied to this entry. The sample includes around 250,000 distinct CDR3 sequences, with less than 15% observed a single time. The ten largest clones take up more than 10% of the sample.

This sample is part of a study of T cells in Graves' hyperthyroidism and ophthalmopathy (dated 2019 in TCRdb). Concerning the study at large: Peripheral blood was collected at initial diagnosis, before any treatment. To identify distinguishing TCR V-J signatures, a discovery cohort of 100 patients was used, comprising 40 to 45 with Graves' ophthalmopathy and around 60 with stable Graves' hyperthyroidism. An independent validation cohort of under 20 hyperthyroidism patients and approximately 17 patients who later progressed to ophthalmopathy tested prospective prediction of ophthalmopathy. The roughly 90 discovery patients were divided at random into training and test sets in a 7:3 ratio. In addition, the study compared T-cell repertoires in thyroid tissue and in blood from about 6 Graves' hyperthyroidism patients. Once sampling was done, hyperthyroidism patients were given methimazole at a starting dose of 30 mg daily, whereas ophthalmopathy patients were given high-dose intravenous methylprednisolone. The paper reports TCR Vbeta CDR3 sequencing of some 140 peripheral blood samples: over 40 ophthalmopathy, roughly 80 hyperthyroidism and approximately 17 progressor patients.

Hyperthyroidism patients were newly diagnosed, had a disease duration of under 2 months, and were aged 18 to 65 years. Exclusion was applied to patients with uncontrolled infections, other autoimmune diseases, pregnancy or lactation. Clinical symptoms, serum thyroxine and TRAb, thyroid ultrasound, and orbital computed tomography formed the basis for the diagnoses. Blood from progressor patients was collected at the time of first diagnosis with hyperthyroidism, before any ophthalmopathy symptoms had appeared. Ficoll-Paque density gradient centrifugation was used to isolate PBMCs from about 10 ml of fresh peripheral blood. Patients classed as progressors first received a Graves' hyperthyroidism diagnosis and then went on to develop ophthalmopathy during follow-up. Total RNA was extracted with Trizol reagent, and quality was checked on an Agilent 2100 Bioanalyzer. On the study overall, not on this receptor specifically: Most expanded thyroid clonotypes (frequency above 0.001) were also found in blood, which suggests that blood repertoires may mirror thyroid immune responses. Sample size was not statistically predetermined, and blinding of investigators to group allocation was not performed. In validation, the model predicted progression to ophthalmopathy with approximately 70% sensitivity and roughly 75% specificity, a median of around six months before onset. In cross-validation, a model built on a 13 V-J signature told ophthalmopathy apart from stable hyperthyroidism with less than 90% sensitivity and about 81% specificity, and in testing the same model reached 80%/75%.

The TCR comes from a woman in her forties with Graves' hyperthyroidism that later progressed to Graves' ophthalmopathy. Sequenced: blood.

At the DNA level, the sequence is TGTGCCAGTAGCAACCCCGGACAGATGAACACTGAAGCTTTCTTT. Its amino acids are CASSNPGQMNTEAFF. Here the chain combines TRBV19 and TRBJ1-1, with TRBD1 tentatively as D gene (6 bases match). V drops 6 bases and J drops 0 bases, leaving 14 bases in between. The CDR3, from cysteine to phenylalanine, totals 15 residues. Here the CDR3 DNA is all that survives: 45 bases in frame from base 1. According to the germline V gene (reference sequence), CDR1 reads LNHDA and CDR2 reads SQIVND.